Described below is a single T cell receptor (beta chain) sequence and its context. Antigen specificity is unknown. V lost 0 bases and J 4 bases, leaving 14 bases between the germline ends. This CDR3 is built from 16 residues. Germline-derived CDR1 and CDR2 are SGDLS and YYNGEE. The record originates from a study of graft-versus-host responses after intestinal transplantation. Study context: Recipients got multivisceral, liver-intestinal, or isolated intestinal transplants.

The study, taken as a whole, reports: GvH clones occurred in recipient marrow; some first appeared in ileum or blood. Circulating GvH clone levels at their peak were associated with HvG declines (early post-transplant).

Measured with immunoSEQ multiplex PCR; TCRdb has only the in-frame clones, and not every one. The repertoire holds 85,000 to 100,000 clones, about 93% seen once, with roughly 2% in the top ten. The J gene is TRBJ2-1, the V gene TRBV9; possible D gene TRBD2, 5 bases. Sequencing used unstimulated CD8+ T cells sorted from spleen or lymph node cells, obtained before intestinal transplant. This receptor was taken from a human donor who received an intestinal transplant. The CDR3 sequence: CASSVGRGPKYNEQFF. The CDR3 DNA sequence: TGTGCCAGCAGCGTAGGACGAGGGCCCAAGTACAATGAGCAGTTCTTC.